This T cell receptor (beta chain) was sequenced during a study of blood T cell repertoires in COVID-19. At the level of the study: COVID-19 samples, acute and convalescent, were from the United States, Italy and Spain. PBMCs, B-cell-depleted T cells, or T cells were the source of the cDNA or gDNA that made up the material.

As processed by the authors: From reference gene primer amplification, estimates of nucleated cell counts were derived. This table comes from immunoSEQ multiplex PCR, and its TCRdb copy is limited to in-frame clones, with some not included. The V and J calls and clone size were taken over from that table, and D and trimming were inferred from the DNA. Of roughly 670,000 clones listed, 70% to 90% are singletons. Trimming stripped 3 bases from V and 1 base from J, with 16 bases between. This CDR3 is built from 17 residues. CDR1 and CDR2 (germline): LNHDA, SQIVND (reference sequence). The genes are TRBV19 and TRBJ1-3; D is ambiguous. This sequence was found in a woman under 30 with acute or convalescent COVID-19. The material sequenced was peripheral blood. The CDR3 region has the DNA TGTGCCAGTAGTATTGGGCGAACCCAAGGATCTGGAAACACCATATATTTT. It translates to CASSIGRTQGSGNTIYF.